These 26 T cell receptor beta chains came from one sample sequenced in a study of CD8 T cells in Susac syndrome. A quantity of about 0.5 to 1 ug RNA underwent reverse transcription using random hexamers. MiXCR was run by TCRdb on the immunoSEQ multiplex PCR reads, yielding one entry per CDR3 protein. The table includes 150,000 to 200,000 distinct CDR3 sequences, roughly 95% detected once. Sequencing was performed on CD8+ T cells from PBMCs. The receptors originated from a human donor with multiple sclerosis.

This chain connects TRBV20-1 to TRBJ2-3; perhaps TRBD2 as D (6 bases). Trimming left V 3 bases short and J 2 bases short, with 9 bases between. Germline V gene data show CDR1 as DFQATT and CDR2 as SNEGSKA (reference sequence). The CDR3 has 13 residues. The CDR3, as DNA: TGCAGTGCTAGCGAGGGACTCACAGATACGCAGTATTTT. The encoded protein is CSASEGLTDTQYF.

This rearrangement joins TRBV20-1 to TRBJ2-7; 8 bases agree with TRBD1. J lost 7 bases, V lost 6 bases, and 8 bases had no gene match. From germline, CDR1 is DFQATT and CDR2 SNEGSKA (reference sequence). CDR3 length: 12 amino acids. CDR3: CSARTGTGEQYF. The CDR3 coding sequence is TGCAGTGCGAGGACAGGGACGGGAGAGCAGTACTTC.

This chain connects TRBV29-1 to TRBJ2-1, with 7 bases that match TRBD1. The CDR3 contains 13 residues. In germline, CDR1 is SQVTM, CDR2 ANQGSEA. Trimming at V came to 4 bases and at J to 5 bases, leaving 5 bases not matched to a gene. The CDR3 sequence is CSVGGGEDNEQFF. For the CDR3, the DNA is TGCAGCGTTGGAGGGGGCGAGGACAATGAGCAGTTCTTC.

This chain uses TRBV5-1 with TRBJ1-5; D is undetermined. CDR3 length: 12 residues. The V gene lost 2 bases and the J gene lost 7 bases, with 7 bases spanning the gap. Germline CDR1 SGHRS, CDR2 YFSETQ. This CDR3 reads CASSFHGQPQHF. As DNA, the CDR3 is TGCGCCAGCAGCTTCCACGGGCAGCCCCAGCATTTT. The entire variable domain, with the rest obtained from reference TRBV5-1 and TRBJ1-5, is as follows: KAGVTQTPRYLIKTRGQQVTLSCSPISGHRSVSWYQQTPGQGLQFLFEYFSETQRNKGNFPGRFSGRQFSNSRSEMNVSTLELGDSALYLCASSFHGQPQHFGDGTRLSIL.

The chain is built from TRBV20-1 and TRBJ1-1, with D perhaps TRBD1 (5 bases). There are 13 residues in the CDR3. Between the trimmed V and J ends, which lost 3 bases and 0 bases, there was a span of 8 bases. CDR1 is DFQATT and CDR2 is SNEGSKA in the germline V gene (reference sequence). The CDR3 bases are TGCAGTGCTAGGCGGGGGATGAACACTGAAGCTTTCTTT. This encodes CSARRGMNTEAFF.

This CDR3 is CATTDRGSVQPQHF. CDR3 coding DNA: TGTGCCACTACAGACAGGGGAAGCGTTCAGCCCCAGCATTTT. This sequence joins TRBV15 and TRBJ1-5; 8 bases align to TRBD1. This CDR3 has 14 residues. The germline V gene has CDR1 LNHNV and CDR2 YYDKDF (reference sequence). Trimming took 9 bases from V and 6 from J; bases not matched to a gene: 10.

The rearrangement links TRBV7-9 to TRBJ2-1, with 8 nucleotides matching TRBD1. Losses at the gene ends were 4 bases for V and 4 bases for J; bases not matched to a gene: 9. The CDR3 has 16 residues. Per the germline V gene, CDR1 is SEHNR and CDR2 is FQNEAQ (reference sequence). The CDR3 protein is CASSSLQGAGYNEQFF. The CDR3 DNA reads as TGTGCCAGCAGCTCATTGCAGGGGGCAGGGTACAATGAGCAGTTCTTC.

The chain carries TRBV12-5 and TRBJ2-3; D is uncertain. The V end was cut by 6 bases, the J end by 6 bases, with 16 bases between. Germline-derived CDR1 and CDR2 are LGHNT and FRNRAP. The CDR3 is 14 amino acids. The CDR3 DNA is TGTGCTAGTGGCCCCGGGTCTGTGACCGATACGCAGTATTTT. It codes for CASGPGSVTDTQYF.

The chain is built from TRBV13 and TRBJ2-7, with D hard to call. V lost 5 bases to trimming and J lost 7 bases, with 15 bases between them. Germline V gene lookup returns CDR1 PRHDT and CDR2 FYEKMQ (reference sequence). This CDR3 is built from 13 residues. The DNA for the CDR3 is TGTGCCAGCAGCCTGGATACGGCTCGGGAGCAGTACTTC. As protein: CASSLDTAREQYF.

The chain carries TRBV27 and TRBJ2-1; D not certain. This CDR3 is built from 15 residues. CDR1 is MNHEY, CDR2 SMNVEV, per germline (reference sequence). The V end was cut by 0 bases, the J end by 1 base, with 7 bases between. In DNA form, the CDR3 reads TGTGCCAGCAGTTTATCGGCTAGTTCCTACAATGAGCAGTTCTTC. Amino acid sequence: CASSLSASSYNEQFF.

The V gene is TRBV7-9, the J gene TRBJ2-1; D is perhaps TRBD2 (6 bases). V was trimmed by 1 base and J by 7 bases, leaving 8 bases between them. The CDR3 loop spans 13 amino acids. Germline V gene sequence: CDR1 SEHNR, CDR2 FQNEAQ (reference sequence). The CDR3 region is CASSLGGVNEQFF. In DNA form, the CDR3 reads TGTGCCAGCAGCTTAGGGGGGGTGAATGAGCAGTTCTTC. Using reference TRBV7-9 and TRBJ2-1 for the parts outside the CDR3, the full variable domain is DTGVSQNPRHKITKRGQNVTFRCDPISEHNRLYWYRQTLGQGPEFLTYFQNEAQLEKSRLLSDRFSAERPKGSFSTLEIQRTEQGDSAMYLCASSLGGVNEQFFGPGTRLTVL.

The chain carries TRBV20-1 and TRBJ2-5; D is possibly TRBD1 (6 bases). This CDR3 comprises 15 residues. Trimming removed 0 bases from V and 2 bases from J, with 13 bases in between. Germline V lookup: CDR1 DFQATT, CDR2 SNEGSKA (reference sequence). CDR3 sequence reads: CSARDTGNRQETQYF. The CDR3 DNA reads TGCAGTGCTAGAGACACAGGGAATAGACAAGAGACCCAGTACTTC.

This chain connects TRBV12-3 or TRBV12-4 to TRBJ1-1, with 8 bases that match TRBD1. Trimming took 3 bases from V and 10 from J; bases not matched to a gene: 7. The CDR3 has 13 residues. In DNA, the CDR3 is TGTGCCAGCAGTTTGACAGGGGATTTGGGAGCTTTCTTT. As protein: CASSLTGDLGAFF.

The chain links TRBV6-5 to TRBJ2-1, with 7 bases matching TRBD2. CDR1 and CDR2 from the germline V gene are MNHEY and SVGAGI. J was trimmed by 5 bases and V by 0 bases; bases with no gene match: 7. The CDR3 has 16 amino acids. CDR3 in amino acids: CASSYSRWDYHNEQFF. Here the CDR3 DNA reads TGTGCCAGCAGTTACTCGAGGTGGGACTACCACAATGAGCAGTTCTTC.

The chain employs TRBV25-1 and TRBJ2-7; 9 bases agree with TRBD1. Germline assignment: CDR1 MGHDK and CDR2 SYGVNS. V lost 3 bases to trimming and J lost 5 bases; unmatched junction nucleotides: 8. This CDR3 has 15 residues. The CDR3 reads CASSDPDRGGHEQYF. The CDR3 region has the DNA TGTGCCAGCAGTGATCCGGACAGGGGAGGGCACGAGCAGTACTTC.

The chain couples TRBV12-3 or TRBV12-4 to TRBJ2-5, with D unresolved. The CDR3 runs 14 residues. V was trimmed by 6 bases and J by 2 bases, leaving 13 bases between them. CDR3 nucleotide sequence: TGTGCCAGCAGCCCTTGGACCTTACAAGAGACCCAGTACTTC. This encodes CASSPWTLQETQYF.

The chain uses TRBV3-1 and TRBJ2-1, with D possibly matching TRBD2 (6 bases). V lost 2 bases, J lost 5 bases, and 13 bases lay in between. The CDR3 spans 15 residues. Per the germline V gene, CDR1 is LGHDT and CDR2 is YNNKEL (reference sequence). The CDR3 bases are TGTGCCAGCAGCCAATCTCGGAGGGTGGACAATGAGCAGTTCTTC. This encodes CASSQSRRVDNEQFF.

V and J are TRBV10-1 and TRBJ2-1; D possibly corresponds to TRBD2 (6 bases). The CDR3 consists of 11 residues. V was cut by 8 bases and J by 6 bases, with 8 bases left in between. Per germline, CDR1 WNHNN and CDR2 SYGVQD (reference sequence). The CDR3 nucleotides read TGCGCCAGCTCCGGGAGCAATGAGCAGTTCTTC. Amino acids: CASSGSNEQFF.

V usage is TRBV20-1 and J usage is TRBJ1-4; no clear D. Germline V gives CDR1 DFQATT, CDR2 SNEGSKA (reference sequence). The V end was cut by 6 bases, the J end by 6 bases, with 23 bases between. CDR3 length equals 16 residues. This CDR3 is CSALHRAGRRDEKLFF. CDR3 nucleotides: TGCAGTGCCTTACACCGGGCCGGCAGGCGGGATGAAAAACTGTTTTTT.

This clonotype was seen ten or more times. The chain combines TRBV5-6 with TRBJ2-7; D remains unclear. CDR1 and CDR2 (germline): SGHDT, YYEEEE. The ends were cut back, 3 bases at V and 2 bases at J, with 3 bases in the middle. The CDR3 is 11 amino acids. The CDR3 DNA follows: TGTGCCAGCAGCTCAACCTACGAGCAGTACTTC. Translating it yields CASSSTYEQYF.

This chain connects TRBV20-1 to TRBJ2-1; 9 nucleotides agree with TRBD1. This CDR3 has 15 amino acids. The germline V gene encodes CDR1 DFQATT and CDR2 SNEGSKA (reference sequence). Trimming removed 4 bases from V and 9 bases from J; junction bases left unmatched: 13. The chain's CDR3 is CSAMGFRDRAIEQFF. The CDR3 region has the DNA TGCAGTGCTATGGGGTTCCGGGACAGGGCCATTGAGCAGTTCTTC.

The chain combines TRBV12-3 or TRBV12-4 with TRBJ1-1, with D maybe TRBD1 (6 bases). The V end lost 5 bases, the J end lost 0 bases, and 22 bases lay between the germline ends. This CDR3 is 18 amino acids long. The CDR3 nucleotides read TGTGCCAGCAGTCCAACAGCCGGACAGCCGAACATGAACACTGAAGCTTTCTTT. This encodes CASSPTAGQPNMNTEAFF.

The chain is built from TRBV29-1 and TRBJ2-1; TRBD2 matches 11 bases. CDR1 is SQVTM, CDR2 ANQGSEA, per germline. V lost 4 bases, J lost 4 bases, and 12 bases stayed unmatched. The CDR3 loop spans 17 amino acids. The CDR3, as DNA: TGCAGCGTTGGGGGCCTAGCGGGAGGAAAGAAGTACAATGAGCAGTTCTTC. Translated, it gives CSVGGLAGGKKYNEQFF.

The CDR3 DNA reads TGTGCCACCAGCAGGGGGGCGACAGGGATTCAAGAGACCCAGTACTTC. Translation: CATSRGATGIQETQYF. This chain links TRBV15 with TRBJ2-5, with TRBD1 identical over 7 bases. CDR1 is LNHNV, CDR2 YYDKDF, per germline (reference sequence). The CDR3 has 16 residues. V shed 3 bases and J 2 bases; nucleotides not matched to a gene: 9.

This rearrangement joins TRBV3-1 to TRBJ2-2; weak D call: TRBD2 (5 bases). This CDR3 contains 16 residues. CDR1 is LGHDT, CDR2 YNNKEL, per germline (reference sequence). Trimming cost V 0 bases and J 4 bases, with 12 bases left between them. CDR3 bases: TGTGCCAGCAGCCAAGAGGTTTATGGGAGCACCGGGGAGCTGTTTTTT. Protein: CASSQEVYGSTGELFF.

V is TRBV7-9 and J is TRBJ2-7; D may be TRBD1 (5 bases). The CDR3 has 15 residues. Germline loops: CDR1 SEHNR, CDR2 FQNEAQ (reference sequence). The V end lost 5 bases, the J end lost 6 bases, and 20 bases lay between the germline ends. CDR3 bases: TGTGCCAGCAGCCCGCCGTCCTCCAGGGCTGGCGAGCAGTACTTC. This codes for CASSPPSSRAGEQYF.